This T cell receptor (beta chain) comes out of a study of T cells in Graves' hyperthyroidism and ophthalmopathy. Germline lookup yields CDR1 KGHDR and CDR2 SFDVKD. The CDR3 runs to 14 residues. The V and J ends lost 7 bases and 5 bases respectively, with 14 bases between them. Researchers took RNA transcripts and amplified the TCR beta CDR3 regions from them. First-round RT-PCR of the TCR CDR3 relied on the HTBI primer set. TCRdb called the multiplex PCR reads again in MiXCR, with one record for every CDR3 protein. Of 400,000 to 600,000 distinct CDR3 sequences listed, roughly 20% were seen once; the top ten hold more than 25%.

This clonotype was sampled from a man aged 18-30 years with Graves' hyperthyroidism. This chain uses TRBV24-1 with TRBJ1-5; a possible D gene is TRBD1 (5 bases). The sample taken for sequencing was blood. The CDR3 region has the DNA TGTGCCACCAGATCAGACAGCGATGATCAGCCCCAGCATTTT. Its protein product is CATRSDSDDQPQHF.